This TCR beta chain was identified during a study of T cells in Graves' hyperthyroidism and ophthalmopathy. Worth noting for this clonotype: Its specificity is not known.

It was uncontrolled infection, other autoimmune disease, pregnancy or lactation that excluded patients. From RNA transcripts, TCR beta CDR3 regions were amplified. The HTBI primer set served for first-round RT-PCR of the TCR CDR3. TCRdb re-analysed the multiplex PCR reads in MiXCR, keeping a single row per CDR3 protein. The sample carries 150,000 or so distinct CDR3 sequences, over 20% recorded once. The V end lost 6 bases, the J end lost 5 bases, and 8 bases lay between the germline ends. This CDR3 has 11 residues. Findings of the study overall: A 13 V-J model separated ophthalmopathy from stable hyperthyroidism.

This TCR was recovered from a woman in her forties or fifties with Graves' hyperthyroidism that later progressed to Graves' ophthalmopathy. Sequencing was done on a sample of blood. V usage is TRBV12-3 or TRBV12-4 and J usage is TRBJ2-7; D is uncertain. In DNA, the CDR3 is TGTGCCAGCAGCTCCCACCACGAGCAGTACTTC. Its protein is CASSSHHEQYF.